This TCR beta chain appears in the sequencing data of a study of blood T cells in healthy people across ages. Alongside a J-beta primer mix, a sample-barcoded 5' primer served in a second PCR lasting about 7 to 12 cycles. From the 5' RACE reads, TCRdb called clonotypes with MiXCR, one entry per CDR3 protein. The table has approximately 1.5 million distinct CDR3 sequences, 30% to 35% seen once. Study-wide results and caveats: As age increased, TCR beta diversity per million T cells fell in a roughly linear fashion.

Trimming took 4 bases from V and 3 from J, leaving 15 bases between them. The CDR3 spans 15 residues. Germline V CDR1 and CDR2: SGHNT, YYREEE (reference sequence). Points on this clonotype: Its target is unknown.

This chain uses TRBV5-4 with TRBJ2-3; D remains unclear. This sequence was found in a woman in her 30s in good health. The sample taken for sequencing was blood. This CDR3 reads CASSTRFIGTDTQYF. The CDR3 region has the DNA TGTGCCAGCAGCACGCGCTTCATCGGGACAGATACGCAGTATTTT.